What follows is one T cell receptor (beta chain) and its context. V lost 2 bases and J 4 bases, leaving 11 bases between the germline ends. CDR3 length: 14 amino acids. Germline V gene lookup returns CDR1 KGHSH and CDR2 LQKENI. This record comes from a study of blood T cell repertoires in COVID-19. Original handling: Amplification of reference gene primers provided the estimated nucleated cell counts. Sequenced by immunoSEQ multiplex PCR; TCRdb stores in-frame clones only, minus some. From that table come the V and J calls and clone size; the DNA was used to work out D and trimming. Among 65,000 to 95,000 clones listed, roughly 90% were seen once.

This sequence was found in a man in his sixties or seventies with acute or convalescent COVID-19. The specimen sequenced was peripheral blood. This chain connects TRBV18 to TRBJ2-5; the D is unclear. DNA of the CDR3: TGTGCCAGCTCACCATTGAGTTCGGGAGAGACCCAGTACTTC. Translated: CASSPLSSGETQYF.